This TCR beta chain is from a study of shared clonotypes between healthy human individuals. On the study more broadly: Donors, aged 18 to 49, were a couple of women and a few men. Findings and caveats of the study: Across a handful of donors, naive CD4 shared 5% to 6.5%, naive CD8 about 3.2%, memory CD4 more than 2%, memory CD8 0.4% to 0.5%.

Each sample came from a Caucasian adult donor living in Nashville, Tennessee. The CDR3 contains 13 residues. With 7 bases clipped from V and 5 bases from J, the junction kept 9 bases outside the gene matches. The germline V gene encodes CDR1 SQVTM and CDR2 ANQGSEA. Repertoires were generated with immunoSEQ multiplex PCR, while TCRdb's copy carries only in-frame clones and drops some. The sample includes 2 million to 2.5 million clones, nearly 97% of them seen just once. As regards this clone: Its antigen is as yet unknown.

Sequenced: naive CD4+ T cells sorted from blood. Subset given: CD45RA+ positively selected. The gene calls are TRBV29-1 and TRBJ1-2, with 8 positions matching TRBD1. The sequence derives from a man younger than 35 in good health. CDR3 protein: CSAYQGAEYGYTF. CDR3 nucleotide sequence: TGCAGCGCCTACCAGGGGGCAGAATATGGCTACACCTTC.